The 5 T cell receptor beta chains listed next were all sequenced from one sample in a study of cytomegalovirus exposure and HLA in healthy donors. The primer mix had 60 Vbeta and 13 Jbeta primers. Sequencing was performed with immunoSEQ multiplex PCR; in TCRdb, only in-frame clones are kept and a portion is missing. The table includes 90,000 to 130,000 clones, 70% detected once. The material sequenced was PBMCs. The receptors were sampled from a man under 40 in good health and CMV-seropositive.

There are a few counts of this clone. The genes are TRBV5-4 and TRBJ2-5, with D unclear. The CDR3 has 13 amino acids. Between the trimmed V and J ends, which lost 0 bases and 2 bases, there was a span of 5 bases. CDR1 is SGHNT, CDR2 YYREEE, per germline (reference sequence). CDR3 loop: CASSLDLQETQYF. CDR3 coding DNA: TGTGCCAGCAGCTTGGACCTACAAGAGACCCAGTACTTC.

This clone was counted once. V usage is TRBV15 and J usage is TRBJ1-1; 11 bases map to TRBD1. The CDR3 extends over 19 amino acids. CDR1 is LNHNV, CDR2 YYDKDF, per germline (reference sequence). Trimming removed 9 bases from V and 3 bases from J; junction bases left unmatched: 21. The CDR3: CATPTSRTGGEFWDTEAFF. The CDR3 nucleotides are TGTGCCACACCAACCAGCAGGACAGGGGGCGAGTTTTGGGACACTGAAGCTTTCTTT.

The CDR3 DNA reads as TGTGCCAGCAGTAAACAGAGTCTCAGCTCTGGGGCCAACGTCCTGACTTTC. Protein: CASSKQSLSSGANVLTF. V and J are TRBV7-9 and TRBJ2-6; D gene ambiguous. Trimming shortened V by 6 bases and J by 0 bases, and 15 bases separated the two germline ends. Germline-derived CDR1 and CDR2 are SEHNR and FQNEAQ (reference sequence). The CDR3 contains 17 residues.

The chain recombines TRBV11-2 with TRBJ1-1; D might be TRBD1 (6 bases). Trimming shortened V by 3 bases and J by 2 bases, and 10 bases separated the two germline ends. Germline CDR1 reads SGHAT; CDR2 reads FQNNGV. The CDR3 contains 14 residues. The CDR3 here is CASSLDRINTEAFF. The CDR3 bases are TGTGCCAGCAGCTTGGACAGAATAAACACTGAAGCTTTCTTT.

J is TRBJ1-2 and V is TRBV4-2; 7 nucleotides match TRBD1. This CDR3 has 15 residues. After removal of 0 bases from V and 4 bases from J, the junction contained 5 bases not matched to a gene. Germline V gene data show CDR1 as LGHNA and CDR2 as YNFKEQ. The CDR3 nucleotides are TGTGCCAGCAGCCAAGAGGGGGACAGTTTCTATGGCTACACCTTC. It codes for CASSQEGDSFYGYTF.